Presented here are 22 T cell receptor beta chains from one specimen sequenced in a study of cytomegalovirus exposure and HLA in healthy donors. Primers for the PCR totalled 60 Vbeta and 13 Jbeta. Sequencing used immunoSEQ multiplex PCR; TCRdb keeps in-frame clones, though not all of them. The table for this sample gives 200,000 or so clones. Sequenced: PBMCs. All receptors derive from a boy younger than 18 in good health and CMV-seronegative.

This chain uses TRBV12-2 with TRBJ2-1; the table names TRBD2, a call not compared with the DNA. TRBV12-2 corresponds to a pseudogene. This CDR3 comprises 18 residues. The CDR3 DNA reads TGTGCAAGTCGCTGCACTAGCGGGGGCGCGAGCTCCTACAATGAGCAGTTCTTC. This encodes CASRCTSGGASSYNEQFF.

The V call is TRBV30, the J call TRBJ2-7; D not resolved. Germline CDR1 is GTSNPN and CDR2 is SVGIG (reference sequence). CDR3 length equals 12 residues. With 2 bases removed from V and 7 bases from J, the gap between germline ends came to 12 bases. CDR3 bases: TGTGCCTGGAGTACCCTGAGAGTTGAGCAGTACTTC. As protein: CAWSTLRVEQYF.

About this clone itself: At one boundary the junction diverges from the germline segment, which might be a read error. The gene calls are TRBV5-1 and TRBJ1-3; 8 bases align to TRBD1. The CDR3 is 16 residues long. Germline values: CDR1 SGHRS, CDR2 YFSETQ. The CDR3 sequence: CASSQSPGGAGNTVYF. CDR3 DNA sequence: TGCGCCAGCAGTCAATCCCCAGGGGGCGCTGGAAACACCGTATATTTT.

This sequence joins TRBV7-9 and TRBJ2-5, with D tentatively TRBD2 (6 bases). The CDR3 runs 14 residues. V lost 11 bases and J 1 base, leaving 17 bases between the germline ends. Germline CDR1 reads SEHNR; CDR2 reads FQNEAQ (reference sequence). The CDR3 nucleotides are TGTGCCGGGAGTTCGGGGGTGGGCCAAGAGACCCAGTACTTC. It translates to CAGSSGVGQETQYF.

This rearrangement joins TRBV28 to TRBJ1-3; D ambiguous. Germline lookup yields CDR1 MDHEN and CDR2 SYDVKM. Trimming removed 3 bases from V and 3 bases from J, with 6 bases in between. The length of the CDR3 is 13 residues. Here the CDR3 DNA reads TGTGCCAGCAGTTTGAGGGTTGGAAACACCATATATTTT. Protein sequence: CASSLRVGNTIYF.

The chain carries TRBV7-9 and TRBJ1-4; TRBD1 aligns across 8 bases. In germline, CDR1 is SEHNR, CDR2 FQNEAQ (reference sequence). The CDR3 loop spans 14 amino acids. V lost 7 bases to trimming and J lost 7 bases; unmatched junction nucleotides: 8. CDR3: CASIADRDGEKLFF. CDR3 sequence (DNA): TGTGCCAGCATCGCGGACAGGGATGGTGAAAAACTGTTTTTT.

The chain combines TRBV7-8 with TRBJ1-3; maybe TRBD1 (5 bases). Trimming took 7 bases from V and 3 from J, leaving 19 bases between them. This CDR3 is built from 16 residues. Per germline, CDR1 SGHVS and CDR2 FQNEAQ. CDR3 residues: CASTWGEGFIGNTIYF. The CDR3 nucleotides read TGTGCCAGCACGTGGGGGGAAGGGTTCATTGGAAACACCATATATTTT.

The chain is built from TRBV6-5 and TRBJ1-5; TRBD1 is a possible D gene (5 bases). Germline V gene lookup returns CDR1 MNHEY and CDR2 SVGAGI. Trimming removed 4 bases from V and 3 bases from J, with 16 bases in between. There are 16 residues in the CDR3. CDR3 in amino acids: CASSLKWGEDNQPQHF. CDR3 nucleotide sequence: TGTGCCAGCAGTTTAAAGTGGGGGGAAGACAATCAGCCCCAGCATTTT.

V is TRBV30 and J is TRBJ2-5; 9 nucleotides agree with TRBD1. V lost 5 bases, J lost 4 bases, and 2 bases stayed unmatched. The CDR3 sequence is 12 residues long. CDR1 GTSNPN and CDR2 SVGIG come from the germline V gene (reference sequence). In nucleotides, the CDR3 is TGTGCCTGGGGGGGACAGGGAGAGACCCAGTACTTC. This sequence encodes CAWGGQGETQYF.

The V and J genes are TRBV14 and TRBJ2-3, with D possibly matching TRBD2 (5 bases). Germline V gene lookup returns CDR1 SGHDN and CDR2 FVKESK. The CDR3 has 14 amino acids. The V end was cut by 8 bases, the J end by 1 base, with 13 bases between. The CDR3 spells CASSGLWGTDTQYF. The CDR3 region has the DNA TGTGCCAGCTCCGGACTTTGGGGCACAGATACGCAGTATTTT.

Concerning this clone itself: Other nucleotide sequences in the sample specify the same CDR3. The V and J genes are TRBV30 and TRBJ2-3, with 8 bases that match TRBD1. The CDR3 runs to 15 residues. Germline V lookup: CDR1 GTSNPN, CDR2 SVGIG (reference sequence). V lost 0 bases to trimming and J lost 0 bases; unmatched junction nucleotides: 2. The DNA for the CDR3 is TGTGCCTGGAGTGTTACAGGGGGAAGCACAGATACGCAGTATTTT. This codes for CAWSVTGGSTDTQYF. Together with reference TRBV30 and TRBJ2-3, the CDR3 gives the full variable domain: SQTIHQWPATLVQPVGSPLSLECTVEGTSNPNLYWYRQAAGRGLQLLFYSVGIGQISSEVPQNLSASRPQDRQFILSSKKLLLSDSGFYLCAWSVTGGSTDTQYFGPGTRLTVL.

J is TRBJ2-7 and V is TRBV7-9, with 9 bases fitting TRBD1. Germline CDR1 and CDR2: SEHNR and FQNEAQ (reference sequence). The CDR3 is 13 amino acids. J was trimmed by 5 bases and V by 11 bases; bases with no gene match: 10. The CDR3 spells CAVIGTGPHEQYF. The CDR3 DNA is TGTGCCGTAATCGGGACAGGGCCCCACGAGCAGTACTTC.

The CDR3 sequence: CSVEVDRGGDEQYF. CDR3 in DNA: TGCAGCGTTGAAGTTGACAGGGGGGGCGACGAGCAGTACTTC. The J gene is TRBJ2-7, the V gene TRBV29-1, with 9 nucleotides matching TRBD1. With V trimmed by 1 base and J by 5 bases, 6 bases remained unmatched. This CDR3 contains 14 residues. CDR1 and CDR2 (germline): SQVTM, ANQGSEA.

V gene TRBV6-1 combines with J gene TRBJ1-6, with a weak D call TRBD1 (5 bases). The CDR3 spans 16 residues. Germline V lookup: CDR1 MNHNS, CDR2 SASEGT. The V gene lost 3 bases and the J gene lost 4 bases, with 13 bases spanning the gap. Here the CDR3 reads CASSENGGNYNSPLHF. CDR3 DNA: TGTGCCAGCAGTGAGAACGGGGGGAATTATAATTCACCCCTCCACTTT.

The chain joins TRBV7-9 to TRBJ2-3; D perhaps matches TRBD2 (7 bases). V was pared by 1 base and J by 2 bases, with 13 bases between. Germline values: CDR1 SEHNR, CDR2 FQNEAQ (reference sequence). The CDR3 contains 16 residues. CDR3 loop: CASSLVVRGPTDTQYF. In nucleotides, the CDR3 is TGTGCCAGCAGCTTAGTAGTGCGGGGGCCCACAGATACGCAGTATTTT.

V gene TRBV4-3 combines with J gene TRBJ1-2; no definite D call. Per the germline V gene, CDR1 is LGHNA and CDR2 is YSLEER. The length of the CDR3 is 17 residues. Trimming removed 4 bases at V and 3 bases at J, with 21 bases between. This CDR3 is CASSPESGQESYYGYTF. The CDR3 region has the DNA TGCGCCAGCAGCCCAGAAAGTGGCCAGGAATCATACTATGGCTACACCTTC.

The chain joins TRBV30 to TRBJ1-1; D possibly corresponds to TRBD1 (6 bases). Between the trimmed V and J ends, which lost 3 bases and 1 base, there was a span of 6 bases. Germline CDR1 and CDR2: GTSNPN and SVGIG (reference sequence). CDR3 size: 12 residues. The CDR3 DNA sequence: TGTGCCTGGAGAGGGGGGAACACTGAAGCTTTCTTT. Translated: CAWRGGNTEAFF.

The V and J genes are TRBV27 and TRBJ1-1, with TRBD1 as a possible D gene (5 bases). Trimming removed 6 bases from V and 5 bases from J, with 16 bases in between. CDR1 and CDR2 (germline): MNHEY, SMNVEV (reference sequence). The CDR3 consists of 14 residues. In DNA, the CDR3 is TGTGCCAGCAGCCCCATTCCAGGGAGGACTGAAGCTTTCTTT. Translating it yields CASSPIPGRTEAFF.

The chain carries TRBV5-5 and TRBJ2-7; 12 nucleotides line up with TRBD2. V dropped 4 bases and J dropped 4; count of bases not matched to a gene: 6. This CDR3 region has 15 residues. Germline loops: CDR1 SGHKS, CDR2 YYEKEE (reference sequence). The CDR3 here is CASSRGTSGLYEQYF. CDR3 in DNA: TGTGCCAGCAGCAGGGGGACTAGCGGGTTGTACGAGCAGTACTTC. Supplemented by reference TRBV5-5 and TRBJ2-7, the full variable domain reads DAGVTQSPTHLIKTRGQQVTLRCSPISGHKSVSWYQQVLGQGPQFIFQYYEKEERGRGNFPDRFSARQFPNYSSELNVNALLLGDSALYLCASSRGTSGLYEQYFGPGTRLTVT.

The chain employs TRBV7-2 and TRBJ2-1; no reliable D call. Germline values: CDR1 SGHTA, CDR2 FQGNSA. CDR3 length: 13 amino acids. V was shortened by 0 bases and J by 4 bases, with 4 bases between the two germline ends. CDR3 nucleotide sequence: TGTGCCAGCAGCTTAGCATCTTACAATGAGCAGTTCTTC. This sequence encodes CASSLASYNEQFF.

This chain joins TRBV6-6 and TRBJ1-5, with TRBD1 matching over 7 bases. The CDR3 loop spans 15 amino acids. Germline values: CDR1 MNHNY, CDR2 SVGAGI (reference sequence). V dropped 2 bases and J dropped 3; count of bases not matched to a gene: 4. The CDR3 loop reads CASSYDRANNQPQHF. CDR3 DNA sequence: TGTGCCAGCAGTTACGACAGGGCAAACAATCAGCCCCAGCATTTT.

DNA for the CDR3: TGTGCCTGGAGTGTTCTCTTGAACACTGAAGCTTTCTTT. It yields the protein CAWSVLLNTEAFF. The chain employs TRBV30 and TRBJ1-1; D not certain. With 0 bases removed from V and 0 bases from J, the gap between germline ends came to 5 bases. The length of the CDR3 is 13 residues. Germline V gene sequence: CDR1 GTSNPN, CDR2 SVGIG (reference sequence).